Presented here are 31 T cell receptor beta chains from one specimen sequenced in a study of T cells in Graves' hyperthyroidism and ophthalmopathy. RNA transcripts yielded amplified TCR beta CDR3 regions. During a first-round RT-PCR of the TCR CDR3, the HTBI primer set was used. TCRdb reprocessed the multiplex PCR reads via MiXCR and lists one record per CDR3 protein. The repertoire includes 450,000 to 650,000 distinct CDR3 sequences, approximately 14% of them detected once, and roughly 7% sits in the top ten. Sequenced: blood. All receptors derive from a woman between 18 and 29 years old with Graves' ophthalmopathy.

This clonotype has at least ten counts. V usage is TRBV7-3 and J usage is TRBJ2-1, with a possible D match to TRBD1 (5 bases). Trimming cost V 6 bases and J 9 bases, with 15 bases left between them. This CDR3 region has 13 residues. Germline-derived CDR1 and CDR2 are SGHTA and FQGTGA. The CDR3 nucleotides read TGTGCCAGCAGACAGTTAGGGGTAAGTGAGCAGTTCTTC. Protein sequence: CASRQLGVSEQFF. The whole variable domain, filled in from reference TRBV7-3 and TRBJ2-1, reads GAGVSQTPSNKVTEKGKYVELRCDPISGHTALYWYRQSLGQGPEFLIYFQGTGAADDSGLPNDRFFAVRPEGSVSTLKIQRTERGDSAVYLCASRQLGVSEQFFGPGTRLTVL.

This clonotype was detected ten times or more. The chain employs TRBV6-1 and TRBJ1-5, with D possibly being TRBD1 (5 bases). CDR1 is MNHNS and CDR2 is SASEGT in the germline V gene. Between the trimmed V and J ends, which lost 7 bases and 0 bases, there was a span of 10 bases. This CDR3 has 14 amino acids. CDR3 nucleotide sequence: TGTGCCAGCAAAGGAGGGACTAGCAATCAGCCCCAGCATTTT. This translates into CASKGGTSNQPQHF.

This clonotype was detected many times. The chain uses TRBV28 and TRBJ1-1; 12 bases are shared with TRBD1. This CDR3 comprises 15 residues. J gave up 5 bases and V 4 bases, and 5 bases lay outside the gene matches. CDR1 and CDR2 from the germline V gene are MDHEN and SYDVKM. This CDR3 reads CASSSGTGGATEAFF. The CDR3 DNA follows: TGTGCCAGCAGTTCAGGGACAGGGGGCGCGACTGAAGCTTTCTTT.

As concerns this clonotype: This may come from a read error, since a much larger clone is one base off. The genes are TRBV28 and TRBJ2-1; D is perhaps TRBD2 (6 bases). Germline V lookup: CDR1 MDHEN, CDR2 SYDVKM. CDR3 length equals 21 residues. The germline V and J ends were trimmed by 5 bases and 2 bases, with 31 bases remaining between them. The CDR3 region has the DNA TGTGCCAGCAGTACGGATTTGCGGGACTCCTCCTGGAGTAGAGCCTACAATGAGCAGTTCTTC. Translating it yields CASSTDLRDSSWSRAYNEQFF.

This clonotype was observed many times. CDR3 protein: CASRRGSSGAKLEEQYF. CDR3 DNA: TGTGCCAGCAGGAGGGGCTCTAGCGGAGCAAAGTTAGAAGAGCAGTACTTC. This chain joins TRBV2 and TRBJ2-7; 7 nucleotides align to TRBD2. The CDR3 has 17 amino acids. V shed 6 bases, J shed 7 bases, and the junction held 21 bases outside the gene matches. Germline-derived CDR1 and CDR2 are SNHLY and FYNNEI.

This clonotype was seen only a few times. The chain combines TRBV19 with TRBJ2-7; 8 nucleotides agree with TRBD1. V lost 10 bases to trimming and J lost 1 base; unmatched junction nucleotides: 9. This CDR3 is built from 14 residues. Germline CDR1 LNHDA, CDR2 SQIVND (reference sequence). The CDR3 here is CATSGQDLSYEQYF. Written as DNA, the CDR3 is TGTGCCACCTCGGGACAGGACCTTTCCTACGAGCAGTACTTC.

This clonotype has at least ten counts. The chain has TRBV20-1 and TRBJ2-3; no firm D call. Germline values: CDR1 DFQATT, CDR2 SNEGSKA (reference sequence). The germline V and J ends were trimmed by 3 bases and 3 bases, with 7 bases remaining between them. The CDR3 consists of 12 residues. This CDR3 is CSASRQTDTQYF. Here the CDR3 DNA reads TGCAGTGCTAGTAGGCAGACAGATACGCAGTATTTT.

This clonotype was seen only a few times. The V gene is TRBV10-3, the J gene TRBJ2-1, with a tentative D call TRBD2 (6 bases). This CDR3 contains 15 residues. Trimming cost V 2 bases and J 2 bases, with 10 bases left between them. The germline gives CDR1 ENHRY, CDR2 SYGVKD. The CDR3 sequence is CAISEELATYNEQFF. For the CDR3, the DNA is TGTGCCATCAGTGAGGAACTAGCAACCTACAATGAGCAGTTCTTC.

The chain couples TRBV25-1 to TRBJ1-1; 7 nucleotides align to TRBD1. With V trimmed by 6 bases and J by 5 bases, 9 bases remained unmatched. From germline, CDR1 is MGHDK and CDR2 SYGVNS. The CDR3 runs to 14 residues. CDR3 DNA sequence: TGTGCCAGCAGCCGAGACAGGGTTTTGACTGAAGCTTTCTTT. Amino acid sequence: CASSRDRVLTEAFF.

This clonotype came up many times. V usage is TRBV28 and J usage is TRBJ2-7; D unclear. With 4 bases removed from V and 7 bases from J, the gap between germline ends came to 11 bases. The CDR3 covers 12 residues. Per germline, CDR1 MDHEN and CDR2 SYDVKM. The CDR3: CASSYPQPEQYF. As DNA, the CDR3 is TGTGCCAGCAGTTACCCTCAGCCGGAGCAGTACTTC. Drawing the rest from reference TRBV28 and TRBJ2-7, the complete variable domain is DVKVTQSSRYLVKRTGEKVFLECVQDMDHENMFWYRQDPGLGLRLIYFSYDVKMKEKGDIPEGYSVSREKKERFSLILESASTNQTSMYLCASSYPQPEQYFGPGTRLTVT.

The sample holds many counts of this clonotype. The chain has TRBV11-2 and TRBJ2-5; the D gene could be TRBD1 or TRBD2 (6 bases each). Trimming left V 5 bases short and J 0 bases short, with 16 bases between. Germline V gene lookup returns CDR1 SGHAT and CDR2 FQNNGV. The CDR3 is 16 residues long. CDR3 in amino acids: CASSPRDTLYQETQYF. CDR3 sequence (DNA): TGTGCCAGCAGCCCGCGGGACACCCTGTACCAAGAGACCCAGTACTTC.

Many counts were recorded for this clonotype. The V call is TRBV6-1, the J call TRBJ2-1; D gene unclear. Germline assignment: CDR1 MNHNS and CDR2 SASEGT. CDR3 length: 14 amino acids. V lost 6 bases and J 6 bases, leaving 15 bases between the germline ends. CDR3 in amino acids: CASSLRARFNEQFF. In DNA form, the CDR3 reads TGTGCCAGCAGCCTTAGGGCCCGTTTCAATGAGCAGTTCTTC.

Ten or more counts support this clonotype. The chain is built from TRBV7-2 and TRBJ2-1; 8 bases agree with TRBD1. The CDR3 extends over 14 amino acids. Germline CDR1 and CDR2: SGHTA and FQGNSA. J lost 5 bases, V lost 5 bases, and 5 bases had no gene match. CDR3 nucleotide sequence: TGTGCCAGCAGCAAGAGGACAGGGAACAATGAGCAGTTCTTC. Translated, it gives CASSKRTGNNEQFF.

This clonotype was seen ten or more times. The rearrangement links TRBV29-1 to TRBJ2-1; 9 positions match TRBD2. The V gene's germline CDR1 is SQVTM and CDR2 ANQGSEA. Germline trimming cut 0 bases from V and 8 bases from J; bases unmatched to any gene: 8. The CDR3 has 15 residues. The CDR3 DNA sequence: TGCAGCGTTGAAGAAACTGCGGGAGGGCCGTATGAGCAGTTCTTC. Translation gives CSVEETAGGPYEQFF.

This clonotype was recorded many times. The rearrangement joins TRBV28 to TRBJ2-7; D is ambiguous. The V end lost 9 bases, the J end lost 5 bases, and 14 bases lay between the germline ends. Germline values: CDR1 MDHEN, CDR2 SYDVKM. This CDR3 is 12 amino acids long. The CDR3 DNA sequence: TGTGCCAGAGCAGACCGGACGGACGAGCAGTACTTC. As protein: CARADRTDEQYF.

The V and J genes are TRBV4-1 and TRBJ2-5, with TRBD2 matching 8 bases. The trim removed 5 bases at V and 1 base at J, leaving 12 bases unmatched. Germline V gene lookup returns CDR1 MGHRA and CDR2 YSYEKL. The CDR3 runs to 17 residues. The CDR3 region is CASSETSGGGVQETQYF. As DNA, the CDR3 is TGCGCCAGCAGCGAAACTAGCGGAGGGGGGGTCCAAGAGACCCAGTACTTC.

This clonotype came up many times. The J gene is TRBJ2-7, the V gene TRBV7-3; a possible D gene is TRBD2 (5 bases). This CDR3 has 16 amino acids. CDR1 SGHTA and CDR2 FQGTGA come from the germline V gene. V lost 2 bases and J lost 0, with 14 bases in between. CDR3 sequence: CASSLRGHDPSYEQYF. In DNA, the CDR3 is TGTGCCAGCAGCTTACGAGGGCATGACCCCTCCTACGAGCAGTACTTC.

This clonotype was observed at least ten times. V gene TRBV18 combines with J gene TRBJ1-4; 7 nucleotides agree with TRBD1. CDR1 is KGHSH and CDR2 is LQKENI in the germline V gene. With 0 bases clipped from V and 5 bases from J, the junction kept 3 bases outside the gene matches. The CDR3 has 15 amino acids. CDR3 sequence: CASSPPGQLNEKLFF. CDR3 in DNA: TGTGCCAGCTCACCACCGGGACAGCTGAATGAAAAACTGTTTTTT.

This clonotype showed up just once. The chain carries TRBV6-5 and TRBJ2-2; 9 nucleotides match TRBD2. V shed 4 bases and J 2 bases; nucleotides not matched to a gene: 8. Per germline, CDR1 MNHEY and CDR2 SVGAGI. The CDR3 length is 17 residues. In nucleotides, the CDR3 is TGTGCCAGCAGTTTGTTTAGCGGGAGATTTAACACCGGGGAGCTGTTTTTT. Protein: CASSLFSGRFNTGELFF.

The CDR3 DNA reads as TGTGCCAGCAGTTATCGCTCCAGCACTGAAGCTTTCTTT. It specifies CASSYRSSTEAFF. The V gene is TRBV6-2 or TRBV6-3, the J gene TRBJ1-1; D remains unclear. Between the trimmed V and J ends, which lost 3 bases and 4 bases, there was a span of 9 bases. Germline V CDR1 and CDR2: MNHEY, SVGEGT. The CDR3 length is 13 residues.

This clonotype was recorded at least ten times. The chain employs TRBV7-9 and TRBJ2-7; TRBD2 aligns across 11 bases. J lost 2 bases, V lost 2 bases, and 2 bases had no gene match. The CDR3 has 15 residues. In germline, CDR1 is SEHNR, CDR2 FQNEAQ (reference sequence). The CDR3: CASSLNSGRAYEQYF. As DNA, the CDR3 is TGTGCCAGCAGCTTAAATAGCGGGAGGGCCTACGAGCAGTACTTC.

The chain recombines TRBV4-3 with TRBJ1-4; 7 bases are a match to TRBD1. V was clipped by 0 bases and J by 5 bases; unmatched bases: 15. Germline V gene sequence: CDR1 LGHNA, CDR2 YSLEER. The CDR3 length is 19 residues. The CDR3, as DNA: TGCGCCAGCAGCCAAGAGTATACTTTCATGGCAGGGGGGAATGAAAAACTGTTTTTT. Encoded protein: CASSQEYTFMAGGNEKLFF.

This clonotype was observed at least ten times. The rearrangement links TRBV5-1 to TRBJ1-1, with D hard to call. Germline loops: CDR1 SGHRS, CDR2 YFSETQ. The germline V and J ends were trimmed by 1 base and 0 bases, with 13 bases remaining between them. The CDR3 length is 16 residues. The CDR3 loop reads CASSLSGGLVNTEAFF. CDR3 nucleotide sequence: TGCGCCAGCAGCTTGTCTGGTGGGCTCGTGAACACTGAAGCTTTCTTT.

This clonotype was detected many times. The chain joins TRBV20-1 to TRBJ2-5, with 7 bases fitting TRBD1. CDR3 size: 15 residues. With 1 base clipped from V and 5 bases from J, the junction kept 10 bases outside the gene matches. The germline V gene encodes CDR1 DFQATT and CDR2 SNEGSKA (reference sequence). The CDR3 bases are TGCAGTGCTAGAGGACGACAGGGTTCTGCGGAGACCCAGTACTTC. Its translation is CSARGRQGSAETQYF.

This clonotype was counted a few times. The chain recombines TRBV6-1 with TRBJ1-4; 7 positions agree with TRBD1. The trim removed 7 bases at V and 8 bases at J, leaving 13 bases unmatched. This CDR3 region has 15 residues. Germline CDR1 and CDR2: MNHNS and SASEGT. The CDR3 here is CASTHKQGLGEKLFF. The CDR3 DNA sequence: TGTGCCAGCACCCATAAACAGGGGTTAGGGGAAAAACTGTTTTTT.

This clonotype was recorded at least ten times. The chain links TRBV24-1 to TRBJ2-7, with a possible D match to TRBD2 (6 bases). This CDR3 comprises 13 residues. The germline gives CDR1 KGHDR, CDR2 SFDVKD. Trimming shortened V by 6 bases and J by 5 bases, and 13 bases separated the two germline ends. This CDR3 reads CATSPGTGDEQYF. Written as DNA, the CDR3 is TGTGCCACCAGTCCAGGAACGGGGGACGAGCAGTACTTC.

This clonotype was counted at least ten times. The chain carries TRBV2 and TRBJ2-1, with 12 positions matching TRBD2. Germline assignment: CDR1 SNHLY and CDR2 FYNNEI. The CDR3 has 15 residues. V shed 4 bases and J 9 bases; nucleotides not matched to a gene: 7. CDR3 sequence: CASSATLAGGGEQFF. The CDR3 DNA reads TGTGCCAGCAGTGCGACTCTAGCGGGAGGGGGTGAGCAGTTCTTC. The complete variable domain, with remaining parts taken from reference TRBV2 and TRBJ2-1, reads EPEVTQTPSHQVTQMGQEVILRCVPISNHLYFYWYRQILGQKVEFLVSFYNNEISEKSEIFDDQFSVERPDGSNFTLKIRSTKLEDSAMYFCASSATLAGGGEQFFGPGTRLTVL.

In this sample, this clonotype turned up once. The J gene is TRBJ2-3, the V gene TRBV19; 16 bases match TRBD2. Looked up from germline, CDR1 is LNHDA and CDR2 is SQIVND (reference sequence). The trim removed 5 bases at V and 2 bases at J, leaving 10 bases unmatched. The CDR3 sequence is 19 residues long. The CDR3 reads CASSPGLAGGNFNTDTQYF. In DNA, the CDR3 is TGTGCCAGTAGTCCGGGACTAGCGGGAGGGAATTTTAACACAGATACGCAGTATTTT.

This clonotype has only a few counts. The chain carries TRBV10-3 and TRBJ2-1; the D is unclear. The CDR3 consists of 14 residues. Trimming removed 4 bases at V and 4 bases at J, with 11 bases between. The V gene's germline CDR1 is ENHRY and CDR2 SYGVKD. The CDR3 loop is CAISVGWDYNEQFF. The CDR3 DNA reads TGTGCCATCAGTGTAGGCTGGGATTACAATGAGCAGTTCTTC.

This clonotype was counted many times. The chain has TRBV30 and TRBJ2-7; D is unclear. CDR3 length: 13 residues. Germline CDR1 and CDR2: GTSNPN and SVGIG (reference sequence). Trimming removed 1 base at V and 2 bases at J, with 9 bases between. This chain's CDR3 is CAWSGFATYEQYF. The CDR3 DNA is TGTGCCTGGAGTGGGTTTGCAACCTACGAGCAGTACTTC. The whole variable domain, filled in from reference TRBV30 and TRBJ2-7, reads SQTIHQWPATLVQPVGSPLSLECTVEGTSNPNLYWYRQAAGRGLQLLFYSVGIGQISSEVPQNLSASRPQDRQFILSSKKLLLSDSGFYLCAWSGFATYEQYFGPGTRLTVT.

At least ten counts were recorded for this clonotype. CDR3 sequence: CASSPHLGEQFF. The CDR3 coding sequence is TGTGCCAGCAGCCCTCACCTAGGTGAGCAGTTCTTC. J is TRBJ2-1 and V is TRBV14; D not resolved. V shed 4 bases and J shed 9 bases, with 10 bases lying between them. Germline CDR1 and CDR2: SGHDN and FVKESK. The CDR3 has 12 residues.